The 27 T cell receptor beta chains presented below share a single source sample, sequenced in a study of T cell responses to AZD1222 COVID-19 vaccine. Measured with immunoSEQ multiplex PCR; TCRdb has only the in-frame clones, and not every one. The sample shows under 300,000 clones, approximately 95% of them seen only once. The sample here was peripheral blood, taken on day 0 of AZD1222 vaccination. The receptors were gathered from an adult in good health.

This clone appeared once. Other DNA sequences in this specimen translate into the identical CDR3. This chain uses TRBV12-3 or TRBV12-4 with TRBJ1-2, with D perhaps matching TRBD1 (6 bases). Trimming stripped 5 bases from V and 4 bases from J, with 11 bases between. The CDR3 totals 13 residues. DNA for the CDR3: TGTGCCAGCAGTCCCGGACAGAGCTATGGCTACACCTTC. Its protein product is CASSPGQSYGYTF.

The rearrangement links TRBV4-2 to TRBJ1-2, with 7 nucleotides matching TRBD1. This CDR3 contains 13 residues. Trimming took 4 bases from V and 5 from J; bases not matched to a gene: 4. Germline V gene sequence: CDR1 LGHNA, CDR2 YNFKEQ. CDR3 in amino acids: CASSPGQIYGYTF. CDR3 DNA: TGTGCCAGCAGCCCGGGACAGATTTATGGCTACACCTTC.

This chain connects TRBV3-1 (or the pseudogene TRBV3-2) to TRBJ2-3; D may correspond to TRBD1 or TRBD2 (6 bases each). Germline CDR1 LGHDT, CDR2 YNNKEL (reference sequence). CDR3 length: 15 residues. Trimming removed 4 bases at V and 6 bases at J, with 17 bases between. CDR3 coding DNA: TGTGCCAGCAGCCTTCTGTCACTAGGGGGGGATACGCAGTATTTT. Translating it yields CASSLLSLGGDTQYF.

V usage is TRBV10-3 and J usage is TRBJ1-2; the D gene is possibly TRBD1 (5 bases). CDR1 and CDR2 (germline): ENHRY, SYGVKD. Trimming stripped 3 bases from V and 8 bases from J, with 16 bases between. The CDR3 runs 14 residues. The CDR3 nucleotides are TGTGCCATCAGTGATGGGGCAGAGCGTGCCGGCTACACCTTC. It translates to CAISDGAERAGYTF.

This chain links TRBV29-1 with TRBJ2-5; a weak D match, TRBD1 (6 bases). The CDR3 consists of 13 residues. Trimming shortened V by 4 bases and J by 3 bases, and 12 bases separated the two germline ends. CDR1 is SQVTM, CDR2 ANQGSEA, per germline. In DNA form, the CDR3 reads TGCAGCGTTGGGACAGACTATGAAGAGACCCAGTACTTC. The encoded protein is CSVGTDYEETQYF.

V gene TRBV6-1 combines with J gene TRBJ1-2, with D hard to call. The V gene's germline CDR1 is MNHNS and CDR2 SASEGT. CDR3 size: 13 residues. The V and J ends lost 1 base and 8 bases respectively, with 11 bases between them. This CDR3 reads CASSEVGMGGYTF. Here the CDR3 DNA reads TGTGCCAGCAGTGAAGTGGGAATGGGGGGCTACACCTTC.

The chain has TRBV18 and TRBJ2-7, with 9 bases matching TRBD2. Germline CDR1 reads KGHSH; CDR2 reads LQKENI. This CDR3 contains 15 residues. With 3 bases clipped from V and 2 bases from J, the junction kept 5 bases outside the gene matches. The CDR3 here is CASSPPSGATYEQYF. The CDR3 DNA reads TGTGCCAGCTCACCTCCTAGCGGGGCTACCTACGAGCAGTACTTC.

CDR3 sequence (DNA): TGCGCCAGCAGTTCCGGACTAGGAGAGCATGAGCAGTTCTTC. Translated: CASSSGLGEHEQFF. V is TRBV4-3 and J is TRBJ2-1; 7 nucleotides align to TRBD2. J was trimmed by 8 bases and V by 6 bases; bases with no gene match: 10. CDR3 length equals 14 residues. CDR1 and CDR2 from the germline V gene are LGHNA and YSLEER.

The J gene is TRBJ2-3, the V gene TRBV4-3; 12 bases map to TRBD2. Looked up from germline, CDR1 is LGHNA and CDR2 is YSLEER. Unmatched junction bases numbered 8, after V lost 0 bases and J lost 4 bases. The CDR3 is made up of 18 amino acids. The DNA for the CDR3 is TGCGCCAGCAGCCAAGATCCGGCTAGCGGGAGGGCCCCAGATACGCAGTATTTT. Translation: CASSQDPASGRAPDTQYF.

This clone was seen just once. The chain links TRBV9 to TRBJ1-5, with D possibly being TRBD1 (6 bases). The CDR3 has 14 residues. Germline V gene data show CDR1 as SGDLS and CDR2 as YYNGEE. V was pared by 2 bases and J by 4 bases, with 10 bases between. CDR3 amino acids: CASSVDSGNQPQHF. CDR3 nucleotide sequence: TGTGCCAGCAGCGTGGACAGCGGAAATCAGCCCCAGCATTTT.

The gene calls are TRBV3-1 (or the pseudogene TRBV3-2) and TRBJ2-3, with 14 bases matching TRBD2. The V segment lost 7 bases and the J segment 8 bases; nucleotides outside the gene matches: 29. The CDR3 extends over 22 amino acids. Germline assignment: CDR1 LGHDT and CDR2 YNNKEL (reference sequence). The DNA of the CDR3 is TGTGCCAGCAATCCCCCGGGTCTGAAGGGACTAGCGGGAGATTGGGGGGGGGTTACGCAGTATTTT. Translating gives CASNPPGLKGLAGDWGGVTQYF.

The V gene is TRBV28, the J gene TRBJ2-7, with D perhaps matching TRBD1 (5 bases). Germline CDR1 is MDHEN and CDR2 is SYDVKM. Trimming removed 6 bases at V and 1 base at J, with 10 bases between. The CDR3 length is 13 residues. The CDR3 loop reads CASSPRQSYEQYF. CDR3 in DNA: TGTGCCAGCAGCCCAAGACAGTCCTACGAGCAGTACTTC.

The chain carries TRBV2 and TRBJ1-5; D possibly corresponds to TRBD1 (6 bases). V lost 2 bases, J lost 5 bases, and 7 bases lay in between. Germline values: CDR1 SNHLY, CDR2 FYNNEI. The CDR3 length is 13 residues. As DNA, the CDR3 is TGTGCCAGCAGTGAAAACAGGGATCAGCCCCAGCATTTT. Its protein product is CASSENRDQPQHF.

This clone was seen only once. The V gene is TRBV5-4, the J gene TRBJ1-6, with TRBD1 matching over 7 bases. Germline loops: CDR1 SGHNT, CDR2 YYREEE (reference sequence). V trimming: 4 bases; J trimming: 0 bases; junction bases outside the gene matches: 4. CDR3 length: 16 amino acids. The CDR3 sequence is CASSRDSSSYNSPLHF. The CDR3 bases are TGTGCCAGCAGCCGGGACAGCAGCTCCTATAATTCACCCCTCCACTTT. Combining the CDR3 with reference TRBV5-4 and TRBJ1-6 gives the whole variable domain ETGVTQSPTHLIKTRGQQVTLRCSSQSGHNTVSWYQQALGQGPQFIFQYYREEENGRGNFPPRFSGLQFPNYSSELNVNALELDDSALYLCASSRDSSSYNSPLHFGNGTRLTVT.

This chain uses TRBV5-1 with TRBJ1-2; D possibly corresponds to TRBD1 (5 bases). The CDR3 has 11 amino acids. From germline, CDR1 is SGHRS and CDR2 YFSETQ. Trimming pared 5 bases from V and 3 bases from J, leaving 5 bases between. The CDR3 nucleotides read TGCGCCAGCAGGACAGACTATGGCTACACCTTC. Translation gives CASRTDYGYTF. Combining the CDR3 with reference TRBV5-1 and TRBJ1-2 gives the whole variable domain KAGVTQTPRYLIKTRGQQVTLSCSPISGHRSVSWYQQTPGQGLQFLFEYFSETQRNKGNFPGRFSGRQFSNSRSEMNVSTLELGDSALYLCASRTDYGYTFGSGTRLTVV.

This rearrangement joins TRBV27 to TRBJ2-5; no reliable D call. The CDR3 contains 14 residues. CDR1 is MNHEY, CDR2 SMNVEV, per germline (reference sequence). Trimming took 3 bases from V and 5 from J, leaving 13 bases between them. The CDR3: CASSLKTGRETQYF. The DNA for the CDR3 is TGTGCCAGCAGTTTGAAGACCGGGCGGGAGACCCAGTACTTC.

The J gene is TRBJ1-1, the V gene TRBV7-9, with a weak D call TRBD1 (6 bases). The ends were cut back, 5 bases at V and 2 bases at J, with 12 bases in the middle. Germline CDR1 is SEHNR and CDR2 is FQNEAQ (reference sequence). This CDR3 spans 14 amino acids. The DNA of the CDR3 is TGTGCCAGCAGCAGGACAGCCGGCAACACTGAAGCTTTCTTT. This gives the protein CASSRTAGNTEAFF.

The chain employs TRBV7-3 and TRBJ1-1; 7 bases fit TRBD1. Germline CDR1 and CDR2: SGHTA and FQGTGA. The CDR3 runs 15 residues. The junction had 10 bases not matched to a gene; V was cut back by 5 bases and J by 4 bases. The CDR3 nucleotides read TGTGCCAGCAGCCCAAACAGGGGTGGTCCCACTGAAGCTTTCTTT. It translates to CASSPNRGGPTEAFF. The full variable domain, in which reference TRBV7-3 and TRBJ1-1 provide the parts outside the CDR3, is GAGVSQTPSNKVTEKGKYVELRCDPISGHTALYWYRQSLGQGPEFLIYFQGTGAADDSGLPNDRFFAVRPEGSVSTLKIQRTERGDSAVYLCASSPNRGGPTEAFFGQGTRLTVV.

This clone was counted between two and nine times. The chain is built from TRBV7-8 and TRBJ2-3; the D gene is possibly TRBD1 (6 bases). The CDR3 runs to 17 residues. The V gene lost 4 bases and the J gene lost 6 bases, with 23 bases spanning the gap. The germline gives CDR1 SGHVS, CDR2 FQNEAQ. CDR3 nucleotide sequence: TGTGCCAGCAGCTACCTCCAGGGGAACTACCACGGGGATACGCAGTATTTT. Protein: CASSYLQGNYHGDTQYF.

The chain couples TRBV3-1 (or the pseudogene TRBV3-2) to TRBJ1-2; D remains unclear. CDR1 and CDR2 (germline): LGHDT, YNNKEL (reference sequence). The CDR3 runs to 14 residues. V lost 4 bases and J lost 8, with 17 bases in between. Here the CDR3 reads CASSPGGVKEGYTF. DNA of the CDR3: TGTGCCAGCAGCCCGGGCGGGGTGAAGGAAGGCTACACCTTC.

CDR3 nucleotide sequence: TGTGCCAGTAGTTCCCCCCCCGCGGCCATTTATAGCAATCAGCCCCAGCATTTT. This codes for CASSSPPAAIYSNQPQHF. This chain links TRBV19 with TRBJ1-5; unclear D gene. CDR3 length equals 18 residues. The germline V gene has CDR1 LNHDA and CDR2 SQIVND (reference sequence). V was clipped by 5 bases and J by 0 bases, with 20 bases between them.

The chain links TRBV19 to TRBJ2-3, with D perhaps assigned TRBD1 or TRBD2 (7 bases each). CDR3 length: 19 amino acids. V lost 7 bases and J lost 2, with 28 bases in between. CDR1 LNHDA and CDR2 SQIVND come from the germline V gene (reference sequence). The CDR3 loop reads CASTPSGGGEVWDTDTQYF. CDR3 nucleotide sequence: TGTGCCAGTACCCCCTCAGGGGGGGGCGAGGTGTGGGACACAGATACGCAGTATTTT.

This rearrangement joins TRBV9 to TRBJ2-5; perhaps D is TRBD1 or TRBD2 (5 bases each). The germline V and J ends were trimmed by 4 bases and 4 bases, with 17 bases remaining between them. The CDR3 is 15 residues long. In germline, CDR1 is SGDLS, CDR2 YYNGEE. The chain's CDR3 is CASSFQGFGGETQYF. In DNA form, the CDR3 reads TGTGCCAGCAGCTTCCAGGGATTCGGAGGAGAGACCCAGTACTTC.

The chain links TRBV5-5 to TRBJ1-2; D gene ambiguous. The CDR3 totals 13 residues. Germline-derived CDR1 and CDR2 are SGHKS and YYEKEE (reference sequence). V was cut by 2 bases and J by 3 bases, with 8 bases left in between. The CDR3 DNA reads TGTGCCAGCAGCTTTAACGGGGACTATGGCTACACCTTC. As protein: CASSFNGDYGYTF. Drawing the rest from reference TRBV5-5 and TRBJ1-2, the complete variable domain is DAGVTQSPTHLIKTRGQQVTLRCSPISGHKSVSWYQQVLGQGPQFIFQYYEKEERGRGNFPDRFSARQFPNYSSELNVNALLLGDSALYLCASSFNGDYGYTFGSGTRLTVV.

The rearrangement uses TRBV3-1 (or the pseudogene TRBV3-2) and TRBJ2-7; D may match TRBD1 or TRBD2 (5 bases each). This CDR3 is built from 14 residues. Per germline, CDR1 LGHDT and CDR2 YNNKEL (reference sequence). Trimming removed 5 bases at V and 0 bases at J, with 11 bases between. The CDR3 sequence is CASSSGPSSYEQYF. Here the CDR3 DNA reads TGTGCCAGCAGCTCGGGGCCGAGCTCCTACGAGCAGTACTTC.

The V call is TRBV27, the J call TRBJ2-1; unclear D gene. CDR3 length equals 13 residues. Trimming stripped 3 bases from V and 2 bases from J, with 5 bases between. The V gene's germline CDR1 is MNHEY and CDR2 SMNVEV (reference sequence). As DNA, the CDR3 is TGTGCCAGCAGTTTTGGGCCCTACAATGAGCAGTTCTTC. Its protein product is CASSFGPYNEQFF.

The chain recombines TRBV13 with TRBJ2-2, with D possibly matching TRBD2 (6 bases). This CDR3 is 14 amino acids long. Germline V CDR1 and CDR2: PRHDT, FYEKMQ (reference sequence). Trimming took 2 bases from V and 6 from J, leaving 10 bases between them. The CDR3 DNA reads TGTGCCAGCAGCTTAAGGGACTTTCCCGGGGAGCTGTTTTTT. Amino acids: CASSLRDFPGELFF.